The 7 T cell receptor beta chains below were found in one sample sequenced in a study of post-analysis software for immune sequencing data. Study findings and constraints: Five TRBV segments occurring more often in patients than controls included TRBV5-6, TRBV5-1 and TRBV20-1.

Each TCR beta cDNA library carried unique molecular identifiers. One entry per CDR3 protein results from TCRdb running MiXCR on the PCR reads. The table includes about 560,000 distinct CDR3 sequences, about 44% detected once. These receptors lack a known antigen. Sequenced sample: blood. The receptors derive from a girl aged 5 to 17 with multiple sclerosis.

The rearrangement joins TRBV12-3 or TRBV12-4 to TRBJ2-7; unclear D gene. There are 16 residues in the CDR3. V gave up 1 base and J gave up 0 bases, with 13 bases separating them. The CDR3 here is CASSLEASFLSYEQYF. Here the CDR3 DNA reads TGTGCCAGCAGTTTAGAGGCCTCCTTCCTCTCCTACGAGCAGTACTTC.

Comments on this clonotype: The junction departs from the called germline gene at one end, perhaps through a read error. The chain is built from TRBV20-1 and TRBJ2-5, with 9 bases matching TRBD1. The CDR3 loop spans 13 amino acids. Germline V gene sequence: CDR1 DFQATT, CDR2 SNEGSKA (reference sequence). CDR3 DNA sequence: TGCAGTGCTGGGGGACAGGGCAAAGAGACCCGGTACTTC. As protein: CSAGGQGKETRYF.

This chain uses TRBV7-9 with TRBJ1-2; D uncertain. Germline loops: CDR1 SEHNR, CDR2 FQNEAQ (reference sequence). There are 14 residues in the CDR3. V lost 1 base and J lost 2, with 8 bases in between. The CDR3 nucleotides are TGTGCCAGCAGCTTAGTTCCAGGAAACTATGGCTACACCTTC. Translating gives CASSLVPGNYGYTF.

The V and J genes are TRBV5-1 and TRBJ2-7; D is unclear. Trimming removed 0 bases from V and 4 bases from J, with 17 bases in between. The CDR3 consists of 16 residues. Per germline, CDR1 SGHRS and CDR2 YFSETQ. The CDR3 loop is CASSLEGGNFVYEQYF. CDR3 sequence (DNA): TGCGCCAGCAGCTTGGAGGGTGGGAATTTCGTTTACGAGCAGTACTTC.

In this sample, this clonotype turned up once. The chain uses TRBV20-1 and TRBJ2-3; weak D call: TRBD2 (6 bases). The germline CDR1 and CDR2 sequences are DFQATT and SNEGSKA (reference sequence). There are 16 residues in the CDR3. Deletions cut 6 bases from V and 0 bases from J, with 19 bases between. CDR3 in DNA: TGCAGTGCCCGACGGGGTAGCGGCCTCAGCACAGATACGCAGTATTTT. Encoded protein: CSARRGSGLSTDTQYF.

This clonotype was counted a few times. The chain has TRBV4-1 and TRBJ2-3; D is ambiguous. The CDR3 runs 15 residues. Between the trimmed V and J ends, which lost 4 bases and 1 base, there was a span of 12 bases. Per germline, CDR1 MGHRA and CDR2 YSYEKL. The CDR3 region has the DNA TGCGCCAGCAGCCCCTCCGGCGTAGGCACAGATACGCAGTATTTT. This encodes CASSPSGVGTDTQYF.

The CDR3 DNA sequence: TGTGCCAGCAGCTTAGTCTCCGGGACAGGGAGTGAAAAACTGTTTTTT. Amino acids: CASSLVSGTGSEKLFF. The chain recombines TRBV7-9 with TRBJ1-4, with 9 bases lining up with TRBD1. The CDR3 length is 16 residues. V shed 1 base and J 7 bases; nucleotides not matched to a gene: 7. Looked up from germline, CDR1 is SEHNR and CDR2 is FQNEAQ (reference sequence).